The sequence of this TCR beta chain was determined in a study of blood T cell repertoires in COVID-19. The wider study: COVID-19 samples collected from the United States, Italy and Spain covered acute and convalescent phases. In each case, the material was cDNA or gDNA derived from T cells, B-cell-depleted T cells, or PBMCs.

In the original workflow: Estimates of nucleated cell counts were drawn from the amplification of reference gene primers. Clones were sequenced by immunoSEQ multiplex PCR, and TCRdb holds only the in-frame ones, with some missing. That table is the source of V, J and clone size, and D and trimming were worked out from the DNA. This table has 15,000 or so clones, around 94% appearing once. This clone has more than one count but fewer than ten. What was sequenced was peripheral blood. The origin of this receptor is a human donor with active COVID-19. The donor label of this sample is uncertain.

Here the CDR3 reads CASSQDRQGAIVSYEQYF. For the CDR3, the DNA is TGTGCCAGCAGCCAAGATCGACAGGGGGCAATTGTATCCTACGAGCAGTACTTC. V usage is TRBV3-1 (or the pseudogene TRBV3-2) and J usage is TRBJ2-7; 10 nucleotides align to TRBD1. The germline gives CDR1 LGHDT, CDR2 YNNKEL (reference sequence). The CDR3 contains 18 residues. V gave up 0 bases and J gave up 1 base; unmatched junction bases: 9.